A single sample gave rise to the 15 T cell receptor beta chains below, sequenced in a study of control samples from healthy donors and cancer patients. The method was immunoSEQ multiplex PCR; TCRdb's version includes in-frame clones alone and lacks a portion of them. The clone table shows some 180,000 clones, with the ten largest holding under 2.5%. Sequenced material: blood. The source of these receptors is a woman younger than 45 in good health.

This chain links TRBV10-2 with TRBJ2-7; 7 bases map to TRBD2. Trimming took 2 bases from V and 4 from J; bases not matched to a gene: 14. Per the germline V gene, CDR1 is WSHSY and CDR2 is SAAADI. This CDR3 is 17 amino acids long. The chain's CDR3 is CASSELGGVVSLYEQYF. CDR3 DNA sequence: TGCGCCAGCAGTGAGCTTGGGGGGGTGGTCTCCTTGTACGAGCAGTACTTC.

The V and J genes are TRBV18 and TRBJ2-1; D possibly corresponds to TRBD1 (5 bases). Germline CDR1 reads KGHSH; CDR2 reads LQKENI. V was shortened by 4 bases and J by 12 bases, with 19 bases between the two germline ends. This CDR3 has 14 residues. The CDR3 region has the DNA TGTGCCAGCTCACTAATCCCCGGACAAACGGGGCAGTTCTTC. Its protein is CASSLIPGQTGQFF.

This chain links TRBV27 with TRBJ2-3; TRBD2 is a possible D gene (5 bases). Germline lookup yields CDR1 MNHEY and CDR2 SMNVEV (reference sequence). CDR3 length: 18 residues. V was pared by 0 bases and J by 0 bases, with 16 bases between. DNA for the CDR3: TGTGCCAGCAGTTTATCACCTAACCGGGGAACTAGCACAGATACGCAGTATTTT. Translated: CASSLSPNRGTSTDTQYF.

The CDR3 nucleotides are TGTGCCAGCAGCTTACGAGGCCTCGGGAGCGGACTCACCGGGGAGCTGTTTTTT. Amino acid sequence: CASSLRGLGSGLTGELFF. The chain is built from TRBV5-4 and TRBJ2-2, with D perhaps matching TRBD2 (6 bases). Trimming left V 2 bases short and J 4 bases short, with 21 bases between. CDR1 SGHNT and CDR2 YYREEE come from the germline V gene (reference sequence). CDR3 length equals 18 residues. The variable domain in full, completed from reference TRBV5-4 and TRBJ2-2, reads ETGVTQSPTHLIKTRGQQVTLRCSSQSGHNTVSWYQQALGQGPQFIFQYYREEENGRGNFPPRFSGLQFPNYSSELNVNALELDDSALYLCASSLRGLGSGLTGELFFGEGSRLTVL.

The genes are TRBV28 and TRBJ2-7; D is perhaps TRBD2 (6 bases). Germline V CDR1 and CDR2: MDHEN, SYDVKM. The CDR3 covers 16 residues. Trimming stripped 1 base from V and 3 bases from J, with 16 bases between. The CDR3 DNA reads TGTGCCAGCAGTTTATTTGGGGGGACCGGGGACTACGAGCAGTACTTC. Amino acid sequence: CASSLFGGTGDYEQYF. Full variable domain (rest looked up from reference TRBV28 and TRBJ2-7): DVKVTQSSRYLVKRTGEKVFLECVQDMDHENMFWYRQDPGLGLRLIYFSYDVKMKEKGDIPEGYSVSREKKERFSLILESASTNQTSMYLCASSLFGGTGDYEQYFGPGTRLTVT.

The chain uses TRBV6-4 and TRBJ1-4; possible D gene TRBD1, 5 bases. V lost 3 bases and J lost 4, with 9 bases in between. Germline-derived CDR1 and CDR2 are MRHNA and SNTAGT. CDR3 size: 14 residues. The CDR3 DNA reads TGTGCCAGCAGTGAGACAGCCGGTAATGAAAAACTGTTTTTT. Residues: CASSETAGNEKLFF.

The rearrangement joins TRBV5-1 to TRBJ2-7, with 9 bases aligning to TRBD1. J was trimmed by 5 bases and V by 4 bases; bases with no gene match: 4. The CDR3 sequence is 13 residues long. Per the germline V gene, CDR1 is SGHRS and CDR2 is YFSETQ. CDR3 coding DNA: TGCGCCAGCAGCCGGGACAGGGACCACGAGCAGTACTTC. It encodes CASSRDRDHEQYF.

The V gene is TRBV4-1, the J gene TRBJ2-2, with D tentatively TRBD2 (5 bases). Trimming shortened V by 1 base and J by 1 base, and 13 bases separated the two germline ends. The CDR3 is 17 amino acids. The V gene's germline CDR1 is MGHRA and CDR2 YSYEKL. Here the CDR3 DNA reads TGCGCCAGCAGCCAAGGTTGGGCGGGCTTGAACACCGGGGAGCTGTTTTTT. It yields the protein CASSQGWAGLNTGELFF.

This chain's CDR3 is CASSTRDYLGTDTQYF. The CDR3 coding sequence is TGTGCCAGCAGTACCCGGGACTACCTTGGCACAGATACGCAGTATTTT. The V call is TRBV28, the J call TRBJ2-3; TRBD2 matches 7 bases. The V segment lost 5 bases and the J segment 1 base; nucleotides outside the gene matches: 9. Germline V lookup: CDR1 MDHEN, CDR2 SYDVKM. The CDR3 contains 16 residues.

The chain carries TRBV10-3 and TRBJ1-2, with 8 bases matching TRBD1. CDR1 is ENHRY, CDR2 SYGVKD, per germline. This CDR3 contains 14 residues. J was trimmed by 0 bases and V by 7 bases; bases with no gene match: 4. The CDR3 region is CAITQGASNYGYTF. The CDR3 nucleotides are TGTGCCATCACCCAGGGGGCATCTAACTATGGCTACACCTTC.

The gene calls are TRBV28 and TRBJ1-2; 8 bases fit TRBD1. This CDR3 comprises 14 residues. With 7 bases clipped from V and 5 bases from J, the junction kept 9 bases outside the gene matches. Germline V gives CDR1 MDHEN, CDR2 SYDVKM. The CDR3 sequence is CASKITGTGYGYTF. For the CDR3, the DNA is TGTGCCAGCAAGATCACCGGGACAGGATATGGCTACACCTTC.

The V and J genes are TRBV12-5 and TRBJ1-3; D is ambiguous. Trimming stripped 7 bases from V and 0 bases from J, with 16 bases between. This CDR3 region has 16 residues. CDR1 LGHNT and CDR2 FRNRAP come from the germline V gene. The CDR3 here is CASAGLLIISGNTIYF. CDR3 coding DNA: TGTGCTAGTGCAGGTTTACTCATCATCTCTGGAAACACCATATATTTT.

The chain carries TRBV7-9 and TRBJ1-5; 7 bases align to TRBD1. The germline CDR1 and CDR2 sequences are SEHNR and FQNEAQ (reference sequence). V trimming: 2 bases; J trimming: 2 bases; junction bases outside the gene matches: 3. This CDR3 comprises 15 residues. CDR3 nucleotides: TGTGCCAGCAGCTTAACTACAGGGGGCAATCAGCCCCAGCATTTT. This codes for CASSLTTGGNQPQHF. The complete variable domain, with remaining parts taken from reference TRBV7-9 and TRBJ1-5, reads DTGVSQNPRHKITKRGQNVTFRCDPISEHNRLYWYRQTLGQGPEFLTYFQNEAQLEKSRLLSDRFSAERPKGSFSTLEIQRTEQGDSAMYLCASSLTTGGNQPQHFGDGTRLSIL.

CDR3 in amino acids: CASSLPIGSTAFF. The CDR3 DNA follows: TGTGCCAGCAGCTTACCCATCGGGAGTACAGCTTTCTTT. The chain has TRBV7-9 and TRBJ1-1; D unclear. Per the germline V gene, CDR1 is SEHNR and CDR2 is FQNEAQ (reference sequence). Trimming took 2 bases from V and 10 from J, leaving 14 bases between them. There are 13 residues in the CDR3.

The V and J genes are TRBV5-1 and TRBJ2-2; TRBD1 matches at 8 bases. The V and J ends lost 0 bases and 13 bases, in that order; junction bases with no gene match: 17. The CDR3 totals 17 residues. Germline V lookup: CDR1 SGHRS, CDR2 YFSETQ. The CDR3 region has the DNA TGCGCCAGCAGCTTGGGGCCCTACGGACAGGGTGTATCGGCGCTGTTTTTT. Protein product: CASSLGPYGQGVSALFF.